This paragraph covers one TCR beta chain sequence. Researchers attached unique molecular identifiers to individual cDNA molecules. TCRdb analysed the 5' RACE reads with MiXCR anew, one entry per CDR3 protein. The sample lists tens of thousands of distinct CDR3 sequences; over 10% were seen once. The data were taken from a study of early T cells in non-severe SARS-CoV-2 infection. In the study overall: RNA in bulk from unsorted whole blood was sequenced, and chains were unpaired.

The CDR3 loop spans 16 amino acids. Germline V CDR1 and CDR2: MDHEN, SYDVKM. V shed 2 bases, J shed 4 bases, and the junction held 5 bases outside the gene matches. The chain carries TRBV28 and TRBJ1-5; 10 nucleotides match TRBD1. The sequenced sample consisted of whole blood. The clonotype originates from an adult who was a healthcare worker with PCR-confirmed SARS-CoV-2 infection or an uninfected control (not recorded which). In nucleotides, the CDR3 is TGTGCCAGCAGTTTACCCCGGGACAGGGGAAATCAGCCCCAGCATTTT. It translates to CASSLPRDRGNQPQHF.